This T cell receptor (beta chain) appears in the sequencing data of a study of T cell responses to AZD1222 COVID-19 vaccine (dated by TCRdb to about 2021). Background for the entire study: AZD1222 recipients with second doses at about 4 weeks or about 12 weeks were pooled, because spike-specific TCR depth and breadth did not differ between schedules. Trial participants were enrolled by age into 18-55, 56-69 and 70-plus year subgroups, with around 150, 28 and 57 TCR-sequenced participants respectively. TCR sequencing was performed for some 250 trial participants, of whom roughly 200 were given two doses of AZD1222 and approximately 26 were given two doses of MenACWY control vaccine.

Reading from cysteine to phenylalanine, the CDR3 counts 13 amino acids. The DNA shown is the 39-base CDR3, in frame from base 1. For CDR1 and CDR2, the germline V gene (reference sequence) lists LNHDA and SQIVND. V gives up 5 bases and J gives up 4 bases, and the segment between their germline ends measures 11 bases. The CDR3 regions of human TCRbeta chains were subjected to immunosequencing. For the original study's pipeline: TCRs in the repertoires were compared against a reference library of SARS-CoV-2-specific TCRs that had been generated with the MIRA antigen-specificity platform. Breadth was defined as the fraction of unique TCRs that were SARS-CoV-2-associated. Depth was defined as the fraction of total T cells that were SARS-CoV-2-associated. Each spike-specific TCR was assigned to its reactive spike region and to a CD4 or CD8 class using the MIRA data. Log10-transformed breadth and depth values were compared by one-way ANOVA with Sidak's multiple comparisons tests. TCRdb holds this immuneACCESS table with in-frame rearrangements only. Some clones are missing; in checked studies, unresolved V genes explain under half, and the rest has no known cause. Clone size and V and J calls were adopted from that table, with D and trimming inferred from the DNA. The sample records around 150,000 clones, 94% of which are singletons. Roughly 1.3% of the sample goes to the ten largest clones.

The sample's time point, from its label and the paper: baseline before first vaccination. The vaccinee samples were drawn from two UK trials, COV001 and COV002, one of which was a single-blind randomized controlled phase 2/3 trial testing AZD1222 (ChAdOx1 nCoV-19) in healthy adults. For TCRbeta chain sequencing, PBMC samples were collected from trial participants at day 0 and at day 28 after the second dose. To note about this clone: The antigen it recognizes is unknown. Per-nucleotide qualities are absent, and no much larger clonotype sits a single base away.

General findings and caveats noted by the study authors: Conclusions about previously exposed vaccinees are limited because only five to seven AZD1222 recipients were SARS-CoV-2 seropositive at baseline. Vaccine-associated CD4 TCRs spanned the whole spike protein, with dominant responses in regions 160-218 and 743-854. The 56-69-year group was small, and its depth increase did not reach significance, likely because of low power. Reportedly, close to half of the unique spike-specific TCRs recognized epitopes lying outside the regions that are mutated in the B.1.351 and B.1.1.7 variants. No day 14 peak-response samples were available, so repertoires were characterized only after the peak T cell response. Participants were mostly white British, with more females than males. The authors suggested clonal diversity may have been underestimated. After two AZD1222 doses, spike-specific TCR breadth and depth were significantly higher than at day 0 and than in MenACWY recipients.

This TCR was recovered from an adult in good health. The material sequenced was peripheral blood, taken on day 0 of AZD1222 vaccination. The sequence joins TRBV19 to TRBJ1-1; the D gene is perhaps TRBD1, from 5 matching bases. The DNA sequence reads TGTGCCAGTAGTCCCGGGGCGGGCACTGAAGCTTTCTTT. Translated, it gives CASSPGAGTEAFF.